These T cell receptor beta chains were read from a single sample in a study of CD8 T cells in Susac syndrome. TCRdb fed the immunoSEQ multiplex PCR reads into MiXCR, producing one record per CDR3 protein. The sample has some 170,000 distinct CDR3 sequences, about 95% seen once; the top ten hold 0.085% to 0.13%. Sequencing input: CD4+ T cells from PBMCs. The source is a human donor in good health. CDR3s include the opening cysteine and the closing phenylalanine or tryptophan. The D gene is left open where the match is weak. Clone size appears in some rows only: once, few, many, or a class for an expanded clone.

abundance,j_gene,v_gene,d_gene,CDR3aa,CDR3nt
NA,TRBJ1-2,TRBV5-6,NA,CASSSRTHIGYTF,TGTGCCAGCAGCTCTAGGACCCATATTGGCTACACCTTC
NA,TRBJ2-1,TRBV18,TRBD2,CASSPSSGYYNEQFF,TGTGCCAGCTCACCGTCTAGCGGATACTACAATGAGCAGTTCTTC
NA,TRBJ1-2,TRBV12-3/TRBV12-4,TRBD1,CASNPGQGYGYTF,TGTGCCAGCAACCCTGGACAGGGTTATGGCTACACCTTC
NA,TRBJ2-7,TRBV3-1,TRBD2,CASSQGGILPYF,TGTGCCAGCAGCCAGGGGGGGATCTTACCGTACTTC
NA,TRBJ2-1,TRBV21-1,NA,CRGQGHQNEQFF,TGTAGGGGACAGGGTCACCAAAATGAGCAGTTCTTC
NA,TRBJ2-3,TRBV20-1,TRBD2,CSARDGTSYVLSDTQYF,TGCAGTGCTAGAGATGGGACTAGTTATGTTTTATCCGATACGCAGTATTTT
NA,TRBJ2-7,TRBV25-1,NA,CASSDDYPSEQYF,TGTGCCAGCAGTGATGACTACCCGTCCGAGCAGTACTTC
NA,TRBJ2-1,TRBV20-1,NA,CSARDPSSGSYNEQFF,TGCAGTGCTAGAGATCCGAGTAGCGGCTCCTACAATGAGCAGTTCTTC
NA,TRBJ1-4,TRBV4-3,NA,CASSQRHWGEKLFF,TGCGCCAGCAGCCAGCGTCATTGGGGTGAAAAACTGTTTTTT
NA,TRBJ2-7,TRBV6-2/TRBV6-3,TRBD2,CASRLGLAPYEQYF,TGTGCCAGCAGACTCGGACTAGCGCCCTACGAGCAGTACTTC
once,TRBJ1-1,TRBV29-1,NA,CSGGPGSTEAFF,TGCAGCGGGGGACCAGGGTCTACTGAAGCTTTCTTT
NA,TRBJ2-7,TRBV30,NA,CAWSVKYEQYF,TGTGCCTGGAGTGTAAAGTACGAGCAGTACTTC
NA,TRBJ1-2,TRBV6-2/TRBV6-3,NA,CASRSIYGYTF,TGTGCCAGCAGGAGCATATATGGCTACACCTTC
NA,TRBJ2-7,TRBV18,NA,CASSGGSPTYEQYF,TGTGCCAGCTCTGGGGGAAGTCCAACCTACGAGCAGTACTTC
NA,TRBJ2-2,TRBV7-3,NA,CASSLTPGGRTGELFF,TGTGCCAGCAGCTTAACCCCCGGGGGGCGTACCGGGGAGCTGTTTTTT
NA,TRBJ1-2,TRBV6-6,NA,CASSYHPGDGYTF,TGTGCCAGCAGTTACCATCCGGGAGATGGCTACACCTTC
NA,TRBJ1-2,TRBV29-1,TRBD1,CSVRQGVGYTF,TGCAGCGTAAGACAGGGCGTGGGCTACACCTTC
NA,TRBJ2-7,TRBV12-3/TRBV12-4,NA,CASKNQGFSEQYF,TGTGCCAGTAAAAATCAGGGGTTTAGCGAGCAGTACTTC
NA,TRBJ2-1,TRBV27,NA,CASIGRHEQFF,TGTGCCAGCATCGGGCGCCATGAGCAGTTCTTC
once,TRBJ2-2,TRBV2,TRBD1,CASTFDRANTGELFF,TGTGCCAGCACTTTCGACAGGGCGAACACCGGGGAGCTGTTTTTT
NA,TRBJ2-1,TRBV18,NA,CASSPLAEYNEQFF,TGTGCCAGCTCACCACTAGCGGAATACAATGAGCAGTTCTTC
NA,TRBJ2-7,TRBV28,TRBD2,CASNRAGSSYEQYF,TGTGCCAGCAACCGAGCGGGGAGCTCCTACGAGCAGTACTTC
NA,TRBJ1-2,TRBV28,TRBD1,CASRRLDRGGGYTF,TGTGCCAGCAGGCGACTTGACAGGGGGGGCGGCTACACCTTC
NA,TRBJ2-7,TRBV29-1,TRBD1,CSVALTGSGEQYF,TGCAGCGTTGCATTGACAGGGAGTGGCGAGCAGTACTTC
NA,TRBJ2-1,TRBV2,TRBD2,CASSEASGRINEQFF,TGTGCCAGCAGTGAGGCTAGCGGGAGAATCAATGAGCAGTTCTTC
NA,TRBJ1-2,TRBV28,TRBD1,CASSRQGVHYGYTF,TGTGCCAGCAGTCGGCAGGGGGTACACTATGGCTACACCTTC
NA,TRBJ2-6,TRBV24-1,TRBD1,CATSDGQGVRSGANVLTF,TGTGCCACCAGTGACGGACAGGGGGTCCGCTCTGGGGCCAACGTCCTGACTTTC
NA,TRBJ2-1,TRBV20-1,NA,CSARDWEPFNEQFF,TGCAGTGCTAGAGATTGGGAACCCTTCAATGAGCAGTTCTTC
NA,TRBJ2-5,TRBV29-1,TRBD2,CSVAGTSGQETQYF,TGCAGCGTGGCCGGGACTAGCGGTCAAGAGACCCAGTACTTC
NA,TRBJ2-5,TRBV15,NA,CATSRDRQWGQETQYF,TGTGCCACCAGCAGAGATCGACAGTGGGGCCAAGAGACCCAGTACTTC
NA,TRBJ2-2,TRBV14,NA,CASSRPGSGELFF,TGTGCCAGCAGCCGGCCCGGTTCCGGGGAGCTGTTTTTT
NA,TRBJ2-5,TRBV9,TRBD2,CASSPLGGTYQETQYF,TGTGCCAGCAGCCCCCTGGGAGGGACCTACCAAGAGACCCAGTACTTC
NA,TRBJ2-7,TRBV27,NA,CASSLRGTAVMEQYF,TGTGCCAGCAGTTTACGTGGGACGGCGGTTATGGAGCAGTACTTC
NA,TRBJ2-5,TRBV7-2,NA,CASSTTRAETQYF,TGTGCCAGCAGCACAACTAGGGCAGAGACCCAGTACTTC
NA,TRBJ2-7,TRBV6-6,TRBD2,CASRGLALYEQYF,TGTGCCAGCAGGGGACTAGCCCTCTACGAGCAGTACTTC
NA,TRBJ1-2,TRBV20-1,NA,CSAREGMSGYTF,TGCAGTGCTAGAGAGGGGATGTCTGGCTACACCTTC
NA,TRBJ1-5,TRBV19,NA,CASSSLVQPQHF,TGTGCCAGTAGTTCCTTGGTTCAGCCCCAGCATTTT
NA,TRBJ2-2,TRBV7-7,NA,CASSFAGFNTGELFF,TGTGCTAGCAGCTTCGCGGGGTTTAACACCGGGGAGCTGTTTTTT
NA,TRBJ2-1,TRBV27,TRBD1,CASRGQGRVYEQFF,TGTGCCAGCAGAGGACAGGGGCGCGTTTATGAGCAGTTCTTC
NA,TRBJ2-3,TRBV6-5,TRBD2,CASSLAGAADTQYF,TGTGCCAGCAGCCTAGCGGGGGCGGCAGATACGCAGTATTTT
NA,TRBJ1-2,TRBV3-1,NA,CASSLRGSGLRYTF,TGTGCCAGCAGCCTAAGGGGCAGCGGGCTTCGCTACACCTTC
NA,TRBJ2-1,TRBV20-1,TRBD2,CSAHLAEYNEQFF,TGCAGTGCCCATCTAGCGGAGTACAATGAGCAGTTCTTC
NA,TRBJ2-1,TRBV12-3/TRBV12-4,NA,CASSLTAVEQFF,TGTGCCAGCAGTTTAACAGCTGTTGAGCAGTTCTTC
NA,TRBJ2-7,TRBV2,TRBD2,CASRALGLAGEEQYF,TGTGCCAGCAGAGCCCTGGGACTAGCGGGAGAAGAGCAGTACTTC
NA,TRBJ2-5,TRBV30,NA,CACDRDSSETQYF,TGTGCCTGTGACCGGGACTCATCAGAGACCCAGTACTTC